This T cell receptor (beta chain) was identified in a study of T-cell reconstitution after alpha-beta-depleted transplantation in children. General study results and limits: Reportedly, only several hundred clones from non-depleted graft cells drove alpha-beta T-cell counts at about two months.

In its sample, this clonotype was seen a few times. Antigen unknown. The junction had 23 bases not matched to a gene; V was cut back by 7 bases and J by 5 bases. Germline V gene sequence: CDR1 SGHRS, CDR2 YFSETQ. CDR3 size: 18 residues. Preparation of the TCRbeta library used unique molecular identifiers. One entry per CDR3 protein results from TCRdb running MiXCR on the PCR reads. The sample has a few hundred thousand distinct CDR3 sequences; 25% to 30% are singletons. Sequences were derived from PBMCs, sampled before TCRalphabeta/CD19-depleted stem cell transplant. This TCR was recovered from a boy under two years old with Wiskott-Aldrich syndrome, due to receive a stem cell transplant. V is TRBV5-1 and J is TRBJ2-7; 8 bases are a match to TRBD1. The CDR3 protein is CASCPMGTGRARWDEQYF. The DNA of the CDR3 is TGCGCCAGCTGCCCCATGGGGACAGGTCGAGCTCGGTGGGACGAGCAGTACTTC. The full variable domain, with the rest looked up from reference TRBV5-1 and TRBJ2-7, is KAGVTQTPRYLIKTRGQQVTLSCSPISGHRSVSWYQQTPGQGLQFLFEYFSETQRNKGNFPGRFSGRQFSNSRSEMNVSTLELGDSALYLCASCPMGTGRARWDEQYFGPGTRLTVT.